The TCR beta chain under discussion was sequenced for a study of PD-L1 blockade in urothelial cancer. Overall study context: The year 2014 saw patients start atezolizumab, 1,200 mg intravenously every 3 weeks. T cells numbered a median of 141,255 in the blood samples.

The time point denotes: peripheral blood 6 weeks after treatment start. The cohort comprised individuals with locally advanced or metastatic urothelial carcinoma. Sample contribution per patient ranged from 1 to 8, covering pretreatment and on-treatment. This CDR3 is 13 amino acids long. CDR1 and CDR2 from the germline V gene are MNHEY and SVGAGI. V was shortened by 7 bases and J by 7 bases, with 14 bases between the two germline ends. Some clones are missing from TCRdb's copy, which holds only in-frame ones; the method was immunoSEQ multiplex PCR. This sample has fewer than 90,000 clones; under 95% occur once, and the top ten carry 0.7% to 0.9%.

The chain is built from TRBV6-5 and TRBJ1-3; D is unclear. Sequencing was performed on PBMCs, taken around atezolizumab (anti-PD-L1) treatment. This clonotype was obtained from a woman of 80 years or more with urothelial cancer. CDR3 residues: CASKELFGNTIYF. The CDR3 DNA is TGTGCCAGCAAGGAGTTATTTGGGAACACCATATATTTT.